The 15 T cell receptor beta chains below were found in one sample sequenced in a study of CD8 T cells in Susac syndrome (dated by TCRdb to about 2019). The method behind the library was the immunoSEQ multiplex PCR assay. RNA was extracted using the RNeasy kit, and roughly 0.5 to 1 ug of the RNA was reverse transcribed with random hexamers. The raw public reads went through TCRdb reprocessing: fastp at Q25, MiXCR clone calling, in-frame beta chains kept. Every entry covers one CDR3 protein and lists the most common genes and DNA from its rows. The sample has some 140,000 distinct CDR3 sequences on record, 95% of them singletons. Clones ranked in the top ten supply about 0.18% of the sample. The sample comprised CD8+ T cells from PBMCs. The receptor set was obtained from a human donor with Susac syndrome.

The chain links TRBV27 to TRBJ1-1; D gene uncertain. The length of the CDR3 is 14 residues. V was clipped by 1 base and J by 2 bases, with 8 bases between them. CDR1 is MNHEY and CDR2 is SMNVEV in the germline V gene (reference sequence). The CDR3, as DNA: TGTGCCAGCAGTTTATTCGGGGAAAACACTGAAGCTTTCTTT. It specifies CASSLFGENTEAFF.

V and J are TRBV11-3 and TRBJ2-2, with D perhaps matching TRBD1 (6 bases). Trimming removed 4 bases at V and 5 bases at J, with 14 bases between. The length of the CDR3 is 15 residues. The germline gives CDR1 SGHNT, CDR2 YENEEA. CDR3 DNA sequence: TGTGCCAGCAGCTCTTCGAGCCAGGGGACCGGGGAGCTGTTTTTT. Its translation is CASSSSSQGTGELFF.

The CDR3 is CSVDSGSANTGELFF. CDR3 bases: TGCAGCGTTGATTCAGGTTCAGCCAACACCGGGGAGCTGTTTTTT. The chain couples TRBV29-1 to TRBJ2-2; no clear D gene. Germline V gene data show CDR1 as SQVTM and CDR2 as ANQGSEA. The CDR3 consists of 15 residues. Trimming pared 3 bases from V and 2 bases from J, leaving 13 bases between.

This chain uses TRBV28 with TRBJ2-1; D is unclear. V lost 6 bases and J lost 7, with 19 bases in between. The CDR3 covers 15 residues. The germline V gene has CDR1 MDHEN and CDR2 SYDVKM. For the CDR3, the DNA is TGTGCCAGCAGCCCCTATACAGATTTCGGGAATGAGCAGTTCTTC. Its translation is CASSPYTDFGNEQFF.

The chain employs TRBV7-2 and TRBJ2-7, with TRBD2 as a possible D gene (6 bases). V was cut by 0 bases and J by 3 bases, with 9 bases left in between. From germline, CDR1 is SGHTA and CDR2 FQGNSA. The CDR3 extends over 14 amino acids. The CDR3: CASSLARRDYEQYF. Written as DNA, the CDR3 is TGTGCCAGCAGCTTAGCGCGGAGGGACTACGAGCAGTACTTC.

V is TRBV7-9 and J is TRBJ2-7; TRBD2 agrees at 12 bases. J gave up 2 bases and V 4 bases, and 6 bases lay outside the gene matches. Germline CDR1 is SEHNR and CDR2 is FQNEAQ (reference sequence). This CDR3 has 16 amino acids. The CDR3 is CASSSWTSGDTYEQYF. In nucleotides, the CDR3 is TGTGCCAGCAGCTCTTGGACTAGCGGGGACACCTACGAGCAGTACTTC.

The V gene is TRBV9, the J gene TRBJ1-3; 10 bases fit TRBD1. The CDR3 extends over 14 amino acids. From germline, CDR1 is SGDLS and CDR2 YYNGEE. Trimming at V came to 3 bases and at J to 9 bases, leaving 6 bases not matched to a gene. CDR3 amino acids: CASSGQGASITIYF. DNA for the CDR3: TGTGCCAGCAGCGGACAGGGGGCCTCGATCACCATATATTTT. The full variable domain, in which reference TRBV9 and TRBJ1-3 provide the parts outside the CDR3, is DSGVTQTPKHLITATGQRVTLRCSPRSGDLSVYWYQQSLDQGLQFLIQYYNGEERAKGNILERFSAQQFPDLHSELNLSSLELGDSALYFCASSGQGASITIYFGEGSWLTVV.

For the CDR3, the DNA is TGTGCCTGGAGTGCTCCGCAGAAGCTAGGTGAAAAACTGTTTTTT. Protein: CAWSAPQKLGEKLFF. The V gene is TRBV30, the J gene TRBJ1-4; D gene ambiguous. The CDR3 sequence is 15 residues long. Germline V lookup: CDR1 GTSNPN, CDR2 SVGIG (reference sequence). Between the trimmed V and J ends, which lost 1 base and 7 bases, there was a span of 16 bases. The full variable domain, in which reference TRBV30 and TRBJ1-4 provide the parts outside the CDR3, is SQTIHQWPATLVQPVGSPLSLECTVEGTSNPNLYWYRQAAGRGLQLLFYSVGIGQISSEVPQNLSASRPQDRQFILSSKKLLLSDSGFYLCAWSAPQKLGEKLFFGSGTQLSVL.

Here the CDR3 reads CASSRELAGDYEQYF. The CDR3, as DNA: TGCGCCAGCAGCCGAGAACTAGCGGGAGACTACGAGCAGTACTTC. The chain links TRBV4-1 to TRBJ2-7, with 11 bases that match TRBD2. V shed 4 bases, J shed 3 bases, and the junction held 5 bases outside the gene matches. The CDR3 length is 15 residues. Germline CDR1 reads MGHRA; CDR2 reads YSYEKL.

V is TRBV6-2 or TRBV6-3 and J is TRBJ2-1; 7 bases are a match to TRBD2. The CDR3 consists of 16 residues. CDR1 is MNHEY and CDR2 is SVGEGT in the germline V gene. Trimming took 4 bases from V and 7 from J; bases not matched to a gene: 13. The CDR3 nucleotides read TGTGCCAGCAGTTTACTCGGGGAGGGCCGGGGGAATGAGCAGTTCTTC. This codes for CASSLLGEGRGNEQFF.

The chain recombines TRBV7-9 with TRBJ2-7, with D perhaps TRBD1 or TRBD2 (5 bases each). The CDR3 has 13 amino acids. V lost 4 bases to trimming and J lost 5 bases, with 12 bases between them. Germline V gene data show CDR1 as SEHNR and CDR2 as FQNEAQ (reference sequence). The CDR3 spells CASSSNGADEQYF. CDR3 in DNA: TGTGCCAGCAGCTCGAACGGGGCCGACGAGCAGTACTTC.

This chain uses TRBV30 with TRBJ2-7, with 7 positions matching TRBD2. The junction had 11 bases not matched to a gene; V was cut back by 2 bases and J by 7 bases. The germline V gene has CDR1 GTSNPN and CDR2 SVGIG (reference sequence). The CDR3 sequence is 14 residues long. Here the CDR3 reads CAWSWASGLGEQYF. The CDR3, as DNA: TGTGCCTGGAGTTGGGCTAGCGGACTGGGGGAGCAGTACTTC. Complete variable domain (other parts from reference TRBV30 and TRBJ2-7): SQTIHQWPATLVQPVGSPLSLECTVEGTSNPNLYWYRQAAGRGLQLLFYSVGIGQISSEVPQNLSASRPQDRQFILSSKKLLLSDSGFYLCAWSWASGLGEQYFGPGTRLTVT.

J is TRBJ2-5 and V is TRBV5-6; possible D gene TRBD2, 5 bases. The CDR3 length is 14 residues. V was cut by 3 bases and J by 5 bases, with 14 bases left in between. From germline, CDR1 is SGHDT and CDR2 YYEEEE. CDR3 DNA sequence: TGTGCCAGCAGCTCAGGAGGCAGGTACGAGACCCAGTACTTC. This encodes CASSSGGRYETQYF.

V and J are TRBV9 and TRBJ2-1; 12 bases match TRBD2. There are 16 residues in the CDR3. V lost 1 base and J lost 8; bases outside the gene matches: 7. Germline V gene sequence: CDR1 SGDLS, CDR2 YYNGEE. In DNA, the CDR3 is TGTGCCAGCAGCGTACTGACTAGCGGGAGTATCCATGAGCAGTTCTTC. Translating it yields CASSVLTSGSIHEQFF.

V and J are TRBV20-1 and TRBJ2-7, with D maybe TRBD2 (5 bases). Germline CDR1 reads DFQATT; CDR2 reads SNEGSKA (reference sequence). The length of the CDR3 is 13 residues. Trimming took 6 bases from V and 7 from J, leaving 19 bases between them. As DNA, the CDR3 is TGCAGTGCGAGGGAGTCCACTTCGGGTGAGCAGTACTTC. Translated, it gives CSARESTSGEQYF.